The 27 T cell receptor beta chains below were found in one sample sequenced in a study of somatic mutations in cytotoxic T cells in rheumatoid arthritis. Some clones are missing from TCRdb's copy, which holds only in-frame ones; the method was immunoSEQ multiplex PCR. In the table there are around 15,000 clones, roughly 80% of which are singletons. Sequencing was performed on CD8+ T cells sorted from blood. The receptors come from an adult with rheumatoid arthritis.

This sequence joins TRBV5-1 and TRBJ2-7, with TRBD2 as a possible D gene (5 bases). The CDR3 spans 13 residues. Germline V CDR1 and CDR2: SGHRS, YFSETQ. V shed 2 bases and J shed 3 bases, with 9 bases lying between them. CDR3 protein: CASSLEGSYEQYF. The CDR3 region has the DNA TGCGCCAGCAGCTTAGAGGGCAGCTACGAGCAGTACTTC.

This rearrangement joins TRBV5-6 to TRBJ1-3; D is unresolved. The CDR3 runs 14 residues. Germline V CDR1 and CDR2: SGHDT, YYEEEE. V dropped 4 bases and J dropped 0 bases, with 8 bases sitting between them. CDR3 bases: TGTGCCAGCAGCCCGGATTACTCTGGAAACACCATATATTTT. Protein product: CASSPDYSGNTIYF.

Concerning this clone: Germline and junction disagree at one end, which may indicate a read error. The same CDR3 is also encoded by other DNA sequences in this sample. The gene calls are TRBV5-6 and TRBJ1-5; 8 bases map to TRBD1. The CDR3 contains 13 residues. Per the germline V gene, CDR1 is SGHDT and CDR2 is YYEEEE. The CDR3 sequence is CASSDRQGRPQHF. The DNA of the CDR3 is TGTGCCAGCAGCGACCGACAGGGGAGGCCCCAGCACTTT.

The chain links TRBV28 to TRBJ1-2; perhaps TRBD1 as D (5 bases). Per the germline V gene, CDR1 is MDHEN and CDR2 is SYDVKM. Trimming stripped 4 bases from V and 2 bases from J, with 5 bases between. The length of the CDR3 is 12 residues. The CDR3 nucleotides are TGTGCCAGCAGTTCAGGGAACTATGGCTACACCTTC. Protein sequence: CASSSGNYGYTF.

CDR3 sequence reads: CSASGPGEQYF. The CDR3 coding sequence is TGCAGCGCCTCCGGTCCTGGCGAGCAGTACTTC. The genes are TRBV29-1 and TRBJ2-7; no clear D. V was shortened by 7 bases and J by 6 bases, with 13 bases between the two germline ends. The CDR3 extends over 11 amino acids. Germline CDR1 SQVTM, CDR2 ANQGSEA.

This sequence joins TRBV9 and TRBJ2-5; possibly TRBD2 for D (7 bases). Germline CDR1 reads SGDLS; CDR2 reads YYNGEE. The CDR3 consists of 15 residues. V was pared by 4 bases and J by 5 bases, with 18 bases between. CDR3 nucleotides: TGTGCCAGCAGCCCCTCTTGGGGGGGCGGGGAGACCCAGTACTTC. Protein product: CASSPSWGGGETQYF.

V usage is TRBV6-6 and J usage is TRBJ2-3; no clear D gene. The CDR3 is 16 residues long. Germline CDR1 and CDR2: MNHNY and SVGAGI (reference sequence). The V end lost 2 bases, the J end lost 1 base, and 13 bases lay between the germline ends. The CDR3 loop reads CASSYRLNTGTDTQYF. Written as DNA, the CDR3 is TGTGCCAGCAGTTACCGTCTCAATACTGGCACAGATACGCAGTATTTT.

The J gene is TRBJ1-2, the V gene TRBV2; 8 nucleotides match TRBD1. The CDR3 is 14 amino acids. Germline trimming cut 7 bases from V and 4 bases from J; bases unmatched to any gene: 8. CDR1 is SNHLY and CDR2 is FYNNEI in the germline V gene. The CDR3 reads CASIDTGGGYGYTF. CDR3 DNA: TGTGCCAGCATTGATACAGGGGGAGGCTATGGCTACACCTTC.

The gene calls are TRBV6-5 and TRBJ1-5; no clear D gene. CDR3 length equals 12 residues. CDR1 is MNHEY and CDR2 is SVGAGI in the germline V gene. V shed 6 bases and J shed 4 bases, with 7 bases lying between them. The CDR3 region is CASRKANQPQHF. For the CDR3, the DNA is TGTGCCAGCAGAAAGGCAAATCAGCCCCAGCATTTT.

This chain uses TRBV11-2 with TRBJ2-2; no clear D gene. V was trimmed by 1 base and J by 8 bases, leaving 5 bases between them. CDR1 and CDR2 from the germline V gene are SGHAT and FQNNGV. The CDR3 is 12 residues long. In DNA, the CDR3 is TGTGCCAGCAGCTTAGCCCCGGGGGAGCTGTTTTTT. Amino acid sequence: CASSLAPGELFF. The full variable domain, in which reference TRBV11-2 and TRBJ2-2 provide the parts outside the CDR3, is EAGVAQSPRYKIIEKRQSVAFWCNPISGHATLYWYQQILGQGPKLLIQFQNNGVVDDSQLPKDRFSAERLKGVDSTLKIQPAKLEDSAVYLCASSLAPGELFFGEGSRLTVL.

The rearrangement uses TRBV9 and TRBJ2-1; D uncertain. Per the germline V gene, CDR1 is SGDLS and CDR2 is YYNGEE. V was trimmed by 0 bases and J by 5 bases, leaving 6 bases between them. The CDR3 has 13 amino acids. As DNA, the CDR3 is TGTGCCAGCAGCGTAGTAACCCACAATGAGCAGTTCTTC. Its protein product is CASSVVTHNEQFF. The variable domain in full, completed from reference TRBV9 and TRBJ2-1, reads DSGVTQTPKHLITATGQRVTLRCSPRSGDLSVYWYQQSLDQGLQFLIQYYNGEERAKGNILERFSAQQFPDLHSELNLSSLELGDSALYFCASSVVTHNEQFFGPGTRLTVL.

The chain uses TRBV7-9 and TRBJ2-7; D gene uncertain. Germline-derived CDR1 and CDR2 are SEHNR and FQNEAQ (reference sequence). CDR3 length equals 12 residues. Between the trimmed V and J ends, which lost 4 bases and 2 bases, there was a span of 6 bases. Here the CDR3 reads CASSWETYEQYF. As DNA, the CDR3 is TGTGCCAGCAGCTGGGAAACCTACGAGCAGTACTTC.

This clone has just one count. J is TRBJ1-5 and V is TRBV28, with a possible D match to TRBD1 (6 bases). CDR1 MDHEN and CDR2 SYDVKM come from the germline V gene. This CDR3 is 14 amino acids long. V lost 6 bases, J lost 2 bases, and 11 bases lay in between. As DNA, the CDR3 is TGTGCCAGCAGCCACAGGGTGGGCAATCAGCCCCAGCATTTT. Amino acids: CASSHRVGNQPQHF.

The chain has TRBV29-1 and TRBJ2-1; 9 bases map to TRBD1. Looked up from germline, CDR1 is SQVTM and CDR2 is ANQGSEA. The V and J ends lost 6 bases and 7 bases, in that order; junction bases with no gene match: 7. The CDR3 loop spans 13 amino acids. The CDR3 reads CSVKTGGRNEQFF. The CDR3 region has the DNA TGCAGCGTGAAGACAGGGGGTAGAAATGAGCAGTTCTTC.

The genes are TRBV10-2 and TRBJ1-1; D uncertain. The ends were cut back, 5 bases at V and 0 bases at J, with 1 base in the middle. Germline V lookup: CDR1 WSHSY, CDR2 SAAADI. CDR3 size: 11 residues. The CDR3 DNA reads TGCGCCAGCAGTATGAACACTGAAGCTTTCTTT. Its protein product is CASSMNTEAFF.

The rearrangement links TRBV29-1 to TRBJ2-3; TRBD1 might be the D (6 bases). The V and J ends lost 6 bases and 3 bases respectively, with 22 bases between them. The CDR3 contains 16 residues. Per the germline V gene, CDR1 is SQVTM and CDR2 is ANQGSEA. The CDR3 loop reads CSVLWDTTDGTDTQYF. As DNA, the CDR3 is TGCAGCGTCCTCTGGGACACCACTGACGGGACAGATACGCAGTATTTT.

The V gene is TRBV5-4, the J gene TRBJ2-7; TRBD1 matches 9 bases. CDR1 and CDR2 from the germline V gene are SGHNT and YYREEE (reference sequence). J lost 3 bases, V lost 0 bases, and 4 bases had no gene match. The CDR3 consists of 15 residues. The CDR3 sequence: CASSLGQGVGYEQYF. CDR3 nucleotides: TGTGCCAGCAGCTTGGGACAGGGGGTTGGCTACGAGCAGTACTTC. Using reference TRBV5-4 and TRBJ2-7 for the parts outside the CDR3, the full variable domain is ETGVTQSPTHLIKTRGQQVTLRCSSQSGHNTVSWYQQALGQGPQFIFQYYREEENGRGNFPPRFSGLQFPNYSSELNVNALELDDSALYLCASSLGQGVGYEQYFGPGTRLTVT.

The chain employs TRBV5-1 and TRBJ2-3; D is uncertain. Germline CDR1 and CDR2: SGHRS and YFSETQ. V shed 0 bases and J shed 0 bases, with 5 bases lying between them. The CDR3 is 14 residues long. The CDR3 sequence is CASSLDQSTDTQYF. CDR3 bases: TGCGCCAGCAGCTTGGATCAGAGCACAGATACGCAGTATTTT. The full variable domain, completed using reference TRBV5-1 and TRBJ2-3, is KAGVTQTPRYLIKTRGQQVTLSCSPISGHRSVSWYQQTPGQGLQFLFEYFSETQRNKGNFPGRFSGRQFSNSRSEMNVSTLELGDSALYLCASSLDQSTDTQYFGPGTRLTVL.

This clone was seen a handful of times. The J gene is TRBJ2-1, the V gene TRBV10-2, with TRBD2 matching over 9 bases. The trim removed 2 bases at V and 8 bases at J, leaving 4 bases unmatched. The germline gives CDR1 WSHSY, CDR2 SAAADI. The length of the CDR3 is 14 residues. The CDR3 bases are TGCGCCAGCAGTGAGGATGCTAGCGGGGATGAGCAGTTCTTC. Amino acids: CASSEDASGDEQFF.

The chain is built from TRBV7-2 and TRBJ2-3, with D tentatively TRBD1 or TRBD2 (6 bases each). V was cut by 3 bases and J by 6 bases, with 16 bases left in between. Germline loops: CDR1 SGHTA, CDR2 FQGNSA. This CDR3 spans 15 amino acids. The CDR3 DNA reads TGTGCCAGCAGCTTGAAGTGGGGGGCATCTGATACGCAGTATTTT. Protein sequence: CASSLKWGASDTQYF.

This chain links TRBV27 with TRBJ2-7, with 9 nucleotides matching TRBD1. V lost 4 bases, J lost 4 bases, and 5 bases stayed unmatched. In germline, CDR1 is MNHEY, CDR2 SMNVEV (reference sequence). The CDR3 runs to 14 residues. This CDR3 reads CASSWGTGRYEQYF. The CDR3 nucleotides are TGTGCCAGCAGTTGGGGGACAGGGAGGTACGAGCAGTACTTC.

The chain carries TRBV9 and TRBJ2-3; D remains ambiguous. Trimming took off 5 bases at V and 1 base at J, with 17 bases between the two ends. The CDR3 runs to 16 residues. Germline V gives CDR1 SGDLS, CDR2 YYNGEE. The CDR3 DNA follows: TGTGCCAGCAGTCACCCGGTCGCCGGAGGCACAGATACGCAGTATTTT. Protein sequence: CASSHPVAGGTDTQYF.

CDR3: CASGRRGGLAGSYNEQFF. The CDR3 nucleotides read TGCGCCAGCGGCCGCAGGGGGGGACTAGCGGGTAGCTACAATGAGCAGTTCTTC. The gene calls are TRBV5-1 and TRBJ2-1; 12 nucleotides line up with TRBD2. Germline CDR1 SGHRS, CDR2 YFSETQ. The length of the CDR3 is 18 residues. Trimming at V came to 7 bases and at J to 3 bases, leaving 14 bases not matched to a gene.

The chain uses TRBV5-8 and TRBJ1-1; no reliable D call. Germline V gives CDR1 SGHTS, CDR2 YDEGEE. The CDR3 is made up of 12 amino acids. V was shortened by 9 bases and J by 4 bases, with 13 bases between the two germline ends. The CDR3 DNA reads as TGTGCCAACCCCACGATGGCCACTGAAGCTTTCTTT. Protein sequence: CANPTMATEAFF.

The chain couples TRBV27 to TRBJ2-5; D unresolved. The germline V gene encodes CDR1 MNHEY and CDR2 SMNVEV (reference sequence). The V gene lost 4 bases and the J gene lost 5 bases, with 11 bases spanning the gap. This CDR3 is 13 amino acids long. The CDR3 is CASSSNYGETQYF. CDR3 in DNA: TGTGCCAGCAGTTCCAACTACGGGGAGACCCAGTACTTC.

This sequence joins TRBV7-9 and TRBJ1-3; D is possibly TRBD1 (6 bases). The CDR3 has 13 amino acids. Per the germline V gene, CDR1 is SEHNR and CDR2 is FQNEAQ (reference sequence). V shed 1 base and J shed 11 bases, with 12 bases lying between them. CDR3 sequence reads: CASSLVYREAIYF. The DNA of the CDR3 is TGTGCCAGCAGCTTAGTCTACAGGGAGGCCATATATTTT.

The V call is TRBV5-1, the J call TRBJ1-4, with TRBD1 identical over 7 bases. The germline CDR1 and CDR2 sequences are SGHRS and YFSETQ. There are 17 residues in the CDR3. After removal of 0 bases from V and 8 bases from J, the junction contained 13 bases not matched to a gene. CDR3 coding DNA: TGCGCCAGCAGCTTGGGGACCCCAGGGGGACCCGGGGAAAAACTGTTTTTT. It is translated as CASSLGTPGGPGEKLFF.